The next 5 T cell receptor beta chains were all read from a single sample in a study of Ad26.COV2.S vaccination and SARS-CoV-2 variants. Described treatment: about 20 received Ad26.COV2.S at low or high dose, single or two shots; roughly five received placebo; per-sample allocation not given. Sampling was done on day 63 after the first vaccine or placebo injection. Profiling relied on immunoSEQ multiplex PCR, and the TCRdb table lists in-frame clones only, not all of them. The sample includes roughly 500,000 clones, 87% of them seen just once. The starting material was peripheral blood, obtained in a trial of Ad26.COV2.S vaccine versus placebo. All receptors derive from a person aged 18-65 years who received the Ad26.COV2.S COVID-19 vaccine or a placebo.

The V gene is TRBV28, the J gene TRBJ1-6; no firm D call. There are 12 residues in the CDR3. CDR1 is MDHEN, CDR2 SYDVKM, per germline. With 7 bases removed from V and 9 bases from J, the gap between germline ends came to 10 bases. DNA of the CDR3: TGTGCCAGCACCAAATCGGGTTCACCCCTCCACTTT. This codes for CASTKSGSPLHF. The whole variable domain, remainder taken from reference TRBV28 and TRBJ1-6, is DVKVTQSSRYLVKRTGEKVFLECVQDMDHENMFWYRQDPGLGLRLIYFSYDVKMKEKGDIPEGYSVSREKKERFSLILESASTNQTSMYLCASTKSGSPLHFGNGTRLTVT.

Details on this clone: This specimen includes other DNA sequences encoding the same CDR3. The chain is built from TRBV7-9 and TRBJ2-3; D is ambiguous. This CDR3 comprises 13 residues. From germline, CDR1 is SEHNR and CDR2 FQNEAQ (reference sequence). Trimming removed 1 base at V and 4 bases at J, with 6 bases between. CDR3 amino acids: CASSLVGADTQYF. The CDR3 DNA follows: TGTGCCAGCAGCTTAGTGGGCGCAGATACGCAGTATTTT.

The chain uses TRBV30 and TRBJ2-7; D is uncertain. The CDR3 has 12 residues. CDR1 GTSNPN and CDR2 SVGIG come from the germline V gene (reference sequence). V was shortened by 1 base and J by 7 bases, with 11 bases between the two germline ends. This chain's CDR3 is CAWSATSWEQYF. The DNA for the CDR3 is TGTGCCTGGAGTGCGACTTCTTGGGAGCAGTACTTC. Variable domain in full (rest from reference TRBV30 and TRBJ2-7): SQTIHQWPATLVQPVGSPLSLECTVEGTSNPNLYWYRQAAGRGLQLLFYSVGIGQISSEVPQNLSASRPQDRQFILSSKKLLLSDSGFYLCAWSATSWEQYFGPGTRLTVT.

The chain has TRBV6-2 or TRBV6-3 and TRBJ2-7; unclear D gene. The CDR3 contains 13 residues. V was clipped by 2 bases and J by 4 bases, with 9 bases between them. Germline V gene data show CDR1 as MNHEY and CDR2 as SVGEGT. In nucleotides, the CDR3 is TGTGCCAGCAGTTACGGCACCCGGTACGAGCAGTACTTC. Its protein product is CASSYGTRYEQYF.

This clone was picked up one time. The sample has other DNA sequences that encode this CDR3 too. The J gene is TRBJ1-4, the V gene TRBV18, with 8 bases matching TRBD1. V lost 6 bases, J lost 3 bases, and 3 bases stayed unmatched. The CDR3 totals 14 residues. CDR1 is KGHSH, CDR2 LQKENI, per germline. The DNA for the CDR3 is TGTGCCAGCTCCCCGGACAGGGCTAATGAAAAACTGTTTTTT. This codes for CASSPDRANEKLFF.